A single sample is the source of the 3 T cell receptor beta chains below, sequenced in a study of cytomegalovirus exposure and HLA in healthy donors. Using immunoSEQ multiplex PCR, the repertoire was profiled, and TCRdb retains in-frame clones only, with some absent. This table holds some 240,000 clones, around 87% found once. Sequenced sample: PBMCs. Source of these receptors: a young woman in good health and CMV-seropositive.

The chain couples TRBV6-5 to TRBJ2-7; 11 nucleotides align to TRBD1. V shed 4 bases and J 5 bases; nucleotides not matched to a gene: 10. The CDR3 extends over 16 amino acids. Germline-derived CDR1 and CDR2 are MNHEY and SVGAGI. This chain's CDR3 is CASSSDRDRGIDEQYF. CDR3 in DNA: TGTGCCAGCAGTTCAGACCGGGACAGGGGGATAGACGAGCAGTACTTC.

This sequence joins TRBV19 and TRBJ2-7; 8 bases are shared with TRBD1. The germline gives CDR1 LNHDA, CDR2 SQIVND (reference sequence). The J segment lost 0 bases and the V segment lost 5 bases, leaving 6 bases of the junction unmatched. This CDR3 has 15 residues. CDR3 DNA: TGTGCCAGTAGTCTAGGGACAGGTAACTCCTACGAGCAGTACTTC. Amino acid sequence: CASSLGTGNSYEQYF.

The V call is TRBV6-6, the J call TRBJ1-1; D unresolved. The V end lost 0 bases, the J end lost 5 bases, and 10 bases lay between the germline ends. Germline loops: CDR1 MNHNY, CDR2 SVGAGI (reference sequence). There are 14 residues in the CDR3. Written as DNA, the CDR3 is TGTGCCAGCAGTTACTCGGGCAGGCCGACTGAAGCTTTCTTT. This gives the protein CASSYSGRPTEAFF.